Shown below are 20 T cell receptor beta chains from a single sample sequenced in a study of neoadjuvant nivolumab and ipilimumab in lung cancer. Method: immunoSEQ multiplex PCR; TCRdb's copy keeps in-frame clones and lacks some. The repertoire holds roughly 45,000 clones, with around 88% as singletons. The starting material was blood, obtained before neoadjuvant nivolumab, alone or with ipilimumab. These TCRs come from an adult with non-small cell lung cancer. Some clones in this sample may be carry-over from other donors' samples.

This chain links TRBV5-1 with TRBJ1-2; D is uncertain. CDR1 is SGHRS and CDR2 is YFSETQ in the germline V gene. V was clipped by 0 bases and J by 3 bases, with 3 bases between them. The CDR3 spans 12 residues. The CDR3 here is CASSLDDYGYTF. CDR3 bases: TGCGCCAGCAGCTTGGACGACTATGGCTACACCTTC.

This clone has just one count. This chain joins TRBV18 and TRBJ2-3; 9 bases agree with TRBD2. The CDR3 has 17 residues. With 1 base clipped from V and 4 bases from J, the junction kept 9 bases outside the gene matches. CDR1 KGHSH and CDR2 LQKENI come from the germline V gene. CDR3 DNA sequence: TGTGCCAGCTCACCACGGTTTAGCGGGAGAGGGGCAGATACGCAGTATTTT. It translates to CASSPRFSGRGADTQYF.

The J gene is TRBJ2-7, the V gene TRBV11-2; no reliable D call. The CDR3 length is 11 residues. The germline V and J ends were trimmed by 2 bases and 4 bases, with 3 bases remaining between them. Germline CDR1 reads SGHAT; CDR2 reads FQNNGV. CDR3 amino acids: CASSLLYEQYF. CDR3 sequence (DNA): TGTGCCAGCAGCTTATTATACGAGCAGTACTTC.

V gene TRBV5-1 combines with J gene TRBJ2-7; no clear D. V dropped 6 bases and J dropped 1 base, with 20 bases sitting between them. The germline gives CDR1 SGHRS, CDR2 YFSETQ. The CDR3 sequence is 16 residues long. CDR3 DNA sequence: TGCGCCAGCAAAAGAGACCTGGGCAGCTTATCCTACGAGCAGTACTTC. Residues: CASKRDLGSLSYEQYF.

The CDR3 reads CASSAEQGRRGYTF. The CDR3 DNA reads TGTGCCAGCAGCGCCGAGCAGGGACGAAGAGGCTACACCTTC. The J gene is TRBJ1-2, the V gene TRBV9; possible D gene TRBD1, 5 bases. The V end was cut by 3 bases, the J end by 8 bases, with 17 bases between. The V gene's germline CDR1 is SGDLS and CDR2 YYNGEE. This CDR3 has 14 amino acids.

The CDR3 DNA is TGCAGCATCGATCGCGGGGGGGGAACGGACGAGCAGTACTTC. As protein: CSIDRGGGTDEQYF. The rearrangement joins TRBV29-1 to TRBJ2-7, with TRBD2 matching 9 bases. The germline V gene encodes CDR1 SQVTM and CDR2 ANQGSEA. The CDR3 extends over 14 amino acids. The V segment lost 8 bases and the J segment 5 bases; nucleotides outside the gene matches: 13.

The chain's CDR3 is CASSLGETQYF. In DNA form, the CDR3 reads TGTGCCAGCAGCCTCGGGGAGACCCAGTACTTC. The chain links TRBV14 to TRBJ2-5, with D unclear. The V end lost 4 bases, the J end lost 5 bases, and 5 bases lay between the germline ends. This CDR3 contains 11 residues. In germline, CDR1 is SGHDN, CDR2 FVKESK.

J is TRBJ1-1 and V is TRBV7-2, with D tentatively TRBD1 (5 bases). Between the trimmed V and J ends, which lost 1 base and 3 bases, there was a span of 12 bases. The CDR3 has 15 amino acids. The germline V gene encodes CDR1 SGHTA and CDR2 FQGNSA. CDR3 in amino acids: CASSLETVGDTEAFF. The CDR3, as DNA: TGTGCCAGCAGCTTAGAAACGGTGGGGGACACTGAAGCTTTCTTT.

This clone was detected only once. The J gene is TRBJ2-5, the V gene TRBV11-3; the D gene is possibly TRBD1 (5 bases). V was trimmed by 5 bases and J by 4 bases, leaving 17 bases between them. The germline CDR1 and CDR2 sequences are SGHNT and YENEEA. This CDR3 has 15 residues. The CDR3 sequence is CASSAGPAQGETQYF. The CDR3 nucleotides read TGTGCCAGCAGCGCCGGTCCTGCGCAGGGAGAGACCCAGTACTTC.

This chain connects TRBV7-2 to TRBJ2-7; D is perhaps TRBD1 (5 bases). The CDR3 has 11 amino acids. V lost 2 bases, J lost 10 bases, and 9 bases lay in between. In germline, CDR1 is SGHTA, CDR2 FQGNSA. The CDR3 sequence is CASSLSQGQYF. The CDR3, as DNA: TGTGCCAGCAGCTTATCCCAGGGCCAGTACTTC.

The chain joins TRBV6-1 to TRBJ2-2, with D hard to call. In germline, CDR1 is MNHNS, CDR2 SASEGT. This CDR3 has 14 residues. V was clipped by 8 bases and J by 7 bases, with 17 bases between them. CDR3 DNA: TGTGCCAGCTCAGAGGTAGCAAAGGGCGGGGAGCTGTTTTTT. Protein product: CASSEVAKGGELFF.

The chain links TRBV7-3 to TRBJ2-2; weak D call: TRBD2 (6 bases). The CDR3 is 15 residues long. The germline gives CDR1 SGHTA, CDR2 FQGTGA. The ends were cut back, 5 bases at V and 1 base at J, with 11 bases in the middle. The CDR3 DNA is TGTGCCAGCAGCACGGGACTCTTGAACACCGGGGAGCTGTTTTTT. This gives the protein CASSTGLLNTGELFF.

V usage is TRBV5-4 and J usage is TRBJ2-2; D ambiguous. Trimming shortened V by 2 bases and J by 11 bases, and 16 bases separated the two germline ends. Per germline, CDR1 SGHNT and CDR2 YYREEE (reference sequence). The CDR3 is made up of 14 amino acids. The CDR3 bases are TGTGCCAGCAGCTTTGCAGGACGTACGAAAGAGCTGTTTTTT. Amino acid sequence: CASSFAGRTKELFF.

V usage is TRBV30 and J usage is TRBJ2-2; D is perhaps TRBD1 (6 bases). CDR3 length equals 13 residues. Germline values: CDR1 GTSNPN, CDR2 SVGIG (reference sequence). V was trimmed by 1 base and J by 6 bases, leaving 9 bases between them. The CDR3 is CAWSAAGAGELFF. Here the CDR3 DNA reads TGTGCCTGGAGTGCCGCAGGGGCCGGGGAGCTGTTTTTT.

The chain carries TRBV29-1 and TRBJ2-1; D possibly corresponds to TRBD2 (6 bases). The CDR3 extends over 13 amino acids. Germline-derived CDR1 and CDR2 are SQVTM and ANQGSEA. Trimming took 6 bases from V and 5 from J, leaving 14 bases between them. CDR3 nucleotides: TGCAGCGTCGCTAGACTAGGGAACAATGAGCAGTTCTTC. It codes for CSVARLGNNEQFF.

The chain combines TRBV7-9 with TRBJ2-1; 10 bases agree with TRBD1. The CDR3 spans 15 residues. With V trimmed by 5 bases and J by 2 bases, 3 bases remained unmatched. Germline V gene data show CDR1 as SEHNR and CDR2 as FQNEAQ (reference sequence). The CDR3 bases are TGTGCCAGCAGCCCGGACAGGGGGACCTACAATGAGCAGTTCTTC. Protein: CASSPDRGTYNEQFF.

V usage is TRBV7-9 and J usage is TRBJ2-7; 8 bases align to TRBD2. The CDR3 length is 15 residues. Germline V CDR1 and CDR2: SEHNR, FQNEAQ (reference sequence). After removal of 5 bases from V and 0 bases from J, the junction contained 6 bases not matched to a gene. CDR3 sequence (DNA): TGTGCCAGCAGCGGCCCGACTAGCGTCTCCTACGAGCAGTACTTC. Translated, it gives CASSGPTSVSYEQYF.

The chain has TRBV19 and TRBJ1-1, with D possibly matching TRBD1 (6 bases). Germline V CDR1 and CDR2: LNHDA, SQIVND (reference sequence). The CDR3 is 16 amino acids. V was trimmed by 2 bases and J by 4 bases, leaving 17 bases between them. Written as DNA, the CDR3 is TGTGCCAGTAGTATACCCCCGAGGGGGTTGGTCACTGAAGCTTTCTTT. Protein product: CASSIPPRGLVTEAFF.

V and J are TRBV7-2 and TRBJ2-7; D gene ambiguous. The CDR3 is 14 residues long. The germline gives CDR1 SGHTA, CDR2 FQGNSA. V was clipped by 6 bases and J by 4 bases, with 16 bases between them. The CDR3 region is CASRPRSGPYEQYF. The DNA for the CDR3 is TGTGCCAGCAGGCCCCGCTCTGGCCCTTACGAGCAGTACTTC.

The rearrangement joins TRBV11-3 to TRBJ2-7; D is ambiguous. This CDR3 is 13 amino acids long. Trimming removed 1 base from V and 1 base from J, with 5 bases in between. The germline CDR1 and CDR2 sequences are SGHNT and YENEEA. The CDR3 nucleotides are TGTGCCAGCAGCTTAGCAGGTTCCTACGAGCAGTACTTC. Its protein is CASSLAGSYEQYF.